These 23 T cell receptor beta chains share one sample of origin, sequenced in a study of regulatory T cells in long-lasting Graves disease (dated by TCRdb to the early 2020s). The library relied on multiplex PCR. Instrument on record: Illumina HiSeq 4000. To build TCR beta libraries, CDR3 regions were amplified by Arm-PCR using iRepertoire HTBI primers. TCRdb reprocessed the public reads (quality trimming at Q25 with fastp, clone calling with MiXCR) and kept in-frame beta chains. All rows with the same CDR3 protein become a single entry with the most common DNA and genes. Here the sample has 500,000 or so distinct CDR3 sequences; 13% to 15% occur a single time. The ten most abundant clones make up more than 15% of the sample. Interpreted using the paper, the time point label stands for: newly diagnosed GD, antithyroid drugs for less than 3 months. For both TCR sequencing and RNA sequencing, RNA was extracted from PBMCs using TRIzol.

This sample also appeared in a second study, on T cells in Graves' hyperthyroidism and ophthalmopathy.

Here the sequenced sample was peripheral blood mononuclear cells (PBMCs), taken at new diagnosis, from a patient treated with antithyroid drugs. The source of these receptors is a woman between 45 and 65 years old with Graves disease. Donor details come from another sample of the same person, matched by shared clones.

This clonotype was seen ten or more times. The chain recombines TRBV7-9 with TRBJ1-4; D remains unclear. Trimming took off 4 bases at V and 3 bases at J, with 12 bases between the two ends. In germline, CDR1 is SEHNR, CDR2 FQNEAQ (reference sequence). CDR3 length: 15 residues. The CDR3 nucleotides are TGTGCCAGCAGCTCTAGACGTGGCTCTAATGAAAAACTGTTTTTT. It is translated as CASSSRRGSNEKLFF. Drawing the rest from reference TRBV7-9 and TRBJ1-4, the complete variable domain is DTGVSQNPRHKITKRGQNVTFRCDPISEHNRLYWYRQTLGQGPEFLTYFQNEAQLEKSRLLSDRFSAERPKGSFSTLEIQRTEQGDSAMYLCASSSRRGSNEKLFFGSGTQLSVL.

Many counts were recorded for this clonotype. V is TRBV7-2 and J is TRBJ2-1; D gene uncertain. Germline values: CDR1 SGHTA, CDR2 FQGNSA. V was cut by 5 bases and J by 8 bases, with 16 bases left in between. The CDR3 covers 14 residues. The CDR3 DNA follows: TGTGCCAGCAGCCCAAGGGTCTTAGCTGATGAGCAGTTCTTC. It is translated as CASSPRVLADEQFF.

This chain links TRBV6-1 with TRBJ1-5; 8 nucleotides line up with TRBD1. Germline V gives CDR1 MNHNS, CDR2 SASEGT. This CDR3 has 14 amino acids. V lost 2 bases, J lost 9 bases, and 6 bases stayed unmatched. The CDR3, as DNA: TGTGCCAGCAGTGAAAACACAGGGGGACGGCCCCAGCATTTT. The encoded protein is CASSENTGGRPQHF.

This clonotype was seen at least ten times. The rearrangement joins TRBV5-1 to TRBJ2-7; TRBD1 might be the D (6 bases). Germline loops: CDR1 SGHRS, CDR2 YFSETQ. The CDR3 loop spans 13 amino acids. Trimming cost V 4 bases and J 6 bases, with 14 bases left between them. CDR3 in amino acids: CASSETQGPEQYF. CDR3 sequence (DNA): TGCGCCAGCAGCGAAACACAGGGACCCGAGCAGTACTTC.

In its sample, this clonotype was seen many times. The genes are TRBV18 and TRBJ2-1; 8 nucleotides align to TRBD2. V was clipped by 8 bases and J by 4 bases; unmatched bases: 10. The CDR3 is 15 amino acids. The germline gives CDR1 KGHSH, CDR2 LQKENI. The CDR3 sequence is CASSPGTSRYNEQFF. Here the CDR3 DNA reads TGTGCCAGCAGCCCCGGGACTAGTAGGTACAATGAGCAGTTCTTC.

There are a few counts of this clonotype. The chain has TRBV6-1 and TRBJ2-3; either TRBD1 or TRBD2 may fit D (6 bases each). The CDR3 sequence is 15 residues long. V was trimmed by 3 bases and J by 2 bases, leaving 12 bases between them. Germline CDR1 is MNHNS and CDR2 is SASEGT. The CDR3 DNA reads as TGTGCCAGCAGTGACTCCCGGGGGCACACAGATACGCAGTATTTT. It codes for CASSDSRGHTDTQYF.

This clonotype was seen ten or more times. This chain uses TRBV28 with TRBJ2-1, with 14 bases matching TRBD2. The J call may be incorrect, as the DNA end agrees better with TRBJ2-5. Germline CDR1 is MDHEN and CDR2 is SYDVKM. The CDR3 length is 17 residues. For the CDR3, the DNA is TGTGCCAGCAGCCCGGCGGGACTAGCGGGAGAGGGAGAGACCCAGTACTTC. Its translation is CASSPAGLAGEGETQYF.

In this sample, this clonotype turned up many times. The V and J genes are TRBV28 and TRBJ2-3, with D possibly matching TRBD1 (6 bases). This CDR3 is built from 13 residues. Germline V lookup: CDR1 MDHEN, CDR2 SYDVKM. V was clipped by 10 bases and J by 1 base, with 12 bases between them. The CDR3 reads CATTGSGTDTQYF. The CDR3 nucleotides are TGTGCCACCACAGGGAGCGGCACAGATACGCAGTATTTT.

This clonotype has only a few counts. The chain uses TRBV28 and TRBJ2-4; TRBD2 aligns across 10 bases. The germline V gene encodes CDR1 MDHEN and CDR2 SYDVKM. Trimming removed 7 bases from V and 6 bases from J; junction bases left unmatched: 6. The CDR3 loop spans 14 amino acids. DNA of the CDR3: TGTGCCAGCACCGACGGACTAGCGGTAAACATTCAGTACTTC. Encoded protein: CASTDGLAVNIQYF.

This clonotype was detected ten times or more. The chain employs TRBV28 and TRBJ2-3; maybe TRBD1 (5 bases). The DNA end is more similar to TRBJ2-7, so the J call may be wrong. The CDR3 contains 12 residues. CDR1 MDHEN and CDR2 SYDVKM come from the germline V gene. CDR3 sequence (DNA): TGTGCCAGCAGTGACAGCCCCTACGAGCAGTACTTC. Its protein is CASSDSPYEQYF.

This clonotype was found many times. The rearrangement links TRBV18 to TRBJ1-1, with no clear D. V shed 2 bases and J shed 0 bases, with 16 bases lying between them. The V gene's germline CDR1 is KGHSH and CDR2 LQKENI. The CDR3 is 17 residues long. CDR3 DNA: TGTGCCAGCTCACCATTGGAGGGAACGACCATGAACACTGAAGCTTTCTTT. Translated: CASSPLEGTTMNTEAFF. Using reference TRBV18 and TRBJ1-1 for the parts outside the CDR3, the full variable domain is NAGVMQNPRHLVRRRGQEARLRCSPMKGHSHVYWYRQLPEEGLKFMVYLQKENIIDESGMPKERFSAEFPKEGPSILRIQQVVRGDSAAYFCASSPLEGTTMNTEAFFGQGTRLTVV.

There are many counts of this clonotype. V usage is TRBV12-3 or TRBV12-4 and J usage is TRBJ1-3, with unresolved D. The CDR3 is made up of 11 amino acids. V gave up 5 bases and J gave up 4 bases, with 3 bases separating them. CDR3 region: CASSLGNTIYF. The CDR3 nucleotides are TGTGCCAGCAGTCTCGGAAACACCATATATTTT.

This clonotype was counted many times. Here the CDR3 DNA reads TGTGCCAGCAGTCCACCTAGCGGTGCCTACGAGCAGTACTTC. Encoded protein: CASSPPSGAYEQYF. The chain has TRBV6-1 and TRBJ2-7, with 7 bases lining up with TRBD2. Germline V lookup: CDR1 MNHNS, CDR2 SASEGT. Trimming took 5 bases from V and 2 from J; bases not matched to a gene: 6. This CDR3 spans 14 amino acids.

This rearrangement joins TRBV9 to TRBJ1-5; D is possibly TRBD1 (5 bases). CDR1 is SGDLS and CDR2 is YYNGEE in the germline V gene. The CDR3 runs to 15 residues. Trimming stripped 3 bases from V and 0 bases from J, with 10 bases between. The CDR3 here is CASSAGTDSNQPQHF. The CDR3 DNA reads TGTGCCAGCAGCGCAGGGACGGATAGCAATCAGCCCCAGCATTTT.

Remarks on this clonotype: A read error may produce the germline difference seen at one junction end. The chain combines TRBV24-1 with TRBJ2-3; 12 nucleotides line up with TRBD2. The germline V gene has CDR1 KGHDR and CDR2 SFDVKD. The CDR3 has 20 residues. The CDR3 here is CATSDQTVTSGSGYTDTRYF. CDR3 sequence (DNA): TGTGCCACCAGTGATCAAACCGTGACTAGCGGGAGTGGTTACACAGATACGCGGTATTTT.

This clonotype was detected many times. This chain uses TRBV3-1 with TRBJ1-1, with TRBD1 as a possible D gene (5 bases). V gave up 4 bases and J gave up 4 bases, with 10 bases separating them. This CDR3 has 13 residues. CDR1 and CDR2 from the germline V gene are LGHDT and YNNKEL (reference sequence). The CDR3, as DNA: TGTGCCAGCAGCCCTACAGGTGCCACTGAAGCTTTCTTT. Its protein is CASSPTGATEAFF.

This clonotype has ten or more counts. The V and J genes are TRBV5-1 and TRBJ1-1; no firm D call. The CDR3 covers 16 residues. Trimming stripped 2 bases from V and 0 bases from J, with 14 bases between. CDR1 SGHRS and CDR2 YFSETQ come from the germline V gene. CDR3 in DNA: TGCGCCAGCAGCTTAACGGCAGGCTCTATGAACACTGAAGCTTTCTTT. Translating it yields CASSLTAGSMNTEAFF.

The chain employs TRBV6-9 and TRBJ2-3; 12 bases map to TRBD2. V was clipped by 3 bases and J by 0 bases; unmatched bases: 10. The CDR3 is 19 residues long. Per the germline V gene, CDR1 is MNHGY and CDR2 is SVAAGI. The CDR3 sequence is CASSYPLAGGKSSTDTQYF. The CDR3 DNA sequence: TGTGCCAGCAGTTACCCTCTAGCGGGAGGGAAATCTAGCACAGATACGCAGTATTTT.

This clonotype was seen a few times. This sequence joins TRBV20-1 and TRBJ2-1, with 7 bases lining up with TRBD2. Unmatched junction bases numbered 13, after V lost 0 bases and J lost 14 bases. The CDR3 has 14 amino acids. The germline gives CDR1 DFQATT, CDR2 SNEGSKA (reference sequence). The CDR3 protein is CSARDPLTSSPEFF. DNA for the CDR3: TGCAGTGCTAGAGATCCCTTGACTAGCAGCCCGGAGTTCTTC.

This clonotype was detected a few times. The V gene is TRBV11-1, the J gene TRBJ1-3; tentative D call: TRBD1 (5 bases). The CDR3 runs 18 residues. Germline values: CDR1 SGHAT, CDR2 FQDESV (reference sequence). Trimming removed 8 bases from V and 4 bases from J, with 27 bases in between. The CDR3 DNA sequence: TGTGCCAGCGGATCCGGGACTGCTTTTTTGTCCTCCGGAAACACCATATATTTT. Protein product: CASGSGTAFLSSGNTIYF.

The sample holds many counts of this clonotype. The chain employs TRBV6-5 and TRBJ1-1; TRBD1 matches 8 bases. J gave up 7 bases and V 2 bases, and 6 bases lay outside the gene matches. Germline V lookup: CDR1 MNHEY, CDR2 SVGAGI. The CDR3 extends over 14 amino acids. CDR3 sequence (DNA): TGTGCCAGCAGTTACGCCACAGGGGGTGGTGAAGCTTTCTTT. Its translation is CASSYATGGGEAFF.

Of note for this clonotype: The junction differs from germline at one of its ends, possibly a read error. The chain recombines TRBV5-5 with TRBJ2-1, with 7 bases lining up with TRBD2. The CDR3 runs 15 residues. The germline gives CDR1 SGHKS, CDR2 YYEKEE (reference sequence). This CDR3 is CASGLGGGAYDEQFF. CDR3 bases: TGTGCCAGCGGCTTGGGGGGGGGAGCCTACGATGAGCAGTTCTTC.

The chain has TRBV4-1 and TRBJ2-1, with 12 bases lining up with TRBD2. Germline CDR1 and CDR2: MGHRA and YSYEKL. The CDR3 sequence is 21 residues long. V dropped 2 bases and J dropped 2; count of bases not matched to a gene: 16. The CDR3 loop is CASSQMMILAGGPSPYNEQFF. The CDR3 coding sequence is TGCGCCAGCAGCCAAATGATGATCCTAGCGGGAGGGCCGTCCCCCTACAATGAGCAGTTCTTC.